These T cell receptor beta chains were read from a single sample in a study of shared clonotypes between healthy human individuals. Clones were sequenced by immunoSEQ multiplex PCR, and TCRdb holds only the in-frame ones, with some missing. The sample contains about 560,000 clones, around three quarters of which appear only once. Source material: PBMCs. These receptors were collected from a woman aged 40 to 50 in good health. Some clones in this sample may be carry-over from other donors' samples. CDR3s include the opening cysteine and the closing phenylalanine or tryptophan. Fields, in order: CDR3 protein, CDR3 DNA, V gene, clone size, D gene, J gene. A D gene is named only where the DNA matches it firmly. A clone size is listed for some rows: how often the clone was seen (once, few, many), or a class if it is expanded.

CDR3 protein: CAWNPGGSSYNEQFF
CDR3 DNA: TGTGCCTGGAATCCAGGGGGGAGCTCCTACAATGAGCAGTTCTTC
V gene: TRBV30
clone size: -
D gene: -
J gene: TRBJ2-1

CDR3 protein: CASSSGQGETQYF
CDR3 DNA: TGTGCCAGCAGTTCTGGACAGGGGGAGACCCAGTACTTC
V gene: TRBV27
clone size: once
D gene: TRBD1
J gene: TRBJ2-5

CDR3 protein: CASSQPSRHNEQFF
CDR3 DNA: TGCGCCAGCAGCCAACCCTCGAGGCATAATGAGCAGTTCTTC
V gene: TRBV4-1
clone size: -
D gene: -
J gene: TRBJ2-1

CDR3 protein: CASSLSATGNTEAFF
CDR3 DNA: TGTGCCAGCAGCTTATCCGCGACAGGGAACACTGAAGCTTTCTTT
V gene: TRBV7-9
clone size: -
D gene: -
J gene: TRBJ1-1

CDR3 protein: CATSREGRVSGEQYF
CDR3 DNA: TGTGCCACCAGCAGAGAGGGCAGGGTTTCGGGTGAGCAGTACTTC
V gene: TRBV15
clone size: few
D gene: -
J gene: TRBJ2-7

CDR3 protein: CASRQGYYNEQFF
CDR3 DNA: TGTGCCAGCAGACAGGGATATTACAATGAGCAGTTCTTC
V gene: TRBV6-5
clone size: -
D gene: -
J gene: TRBJ2-1

CDR3 protein: CASSSQWGGAFF
CDR3 DNA: TGTGCCAGCAGTTCCCAGTGGGGGGGAGCTTTCTTT
V gene: TRBV28
clone size: -
D gene: -
J gene: TRBJ1-1

CDR3 protein: CAWRAPGLVYEQYF
CDR3 DNA: TGTGCCTGGAGGGCCCCGGGACTAGTGTACGAGCAGTACTTC
V gene: TRBV30
clone size: few
D gene: TRBD2
J gene: TRBJ2-7

CDR3 protein: CASSPWGRGSGNTIYF
CDR3 DNA: TGTGCCAGCAGCCCCTGGGGAAGGGGCTCTGGAAACACCATATATTTT
V gene: TRBV28
clone size: -
D gene: -
J gene: TRBJ1-3

CDR3 protein: CASSQDGQGNQPQHF
CDR3 DNA: TGTGCCAGCAGCCAAGATGGACAGGGCAATCAGCCCCAGCATTTT
V gene: TRBV7-9
clone size: -
D gene: TRBD1
J gene: TRBJ1-5

CDR3 protein: CASSQERGLAGYNEQFF
CDR3 DNA: TGCGCCAGCAGCCAAGAGCGGGGACTAGCGGGGTACAATGAGCAGTTCTTC
V gene: TRBV4-3
clone size: -
D gene: TRBD2
J gene: TRBJ2-1

CDR3 protein: CSAPATIMDQPQHF
CDR3 DNA: TGCAGCGCCCCGGCTACCATCATGGATCAGCCCCAGCATTTT
V gene: TRBV29-1
clone size: many
D gene: -
J gene: TRBJ1-5

CDR3 protein: CAWSVQDRNTGELFF
CDR3 DNA: TGTGCCTGGAGTGTACAGGACCGCAACACCGGGGAGCTGTTTTTT
V gene: TRBV30
clone size: -
D gene: -
J gene: TRBJ2-2

CDR3 protein: CASSWTRAGNQPQHF
CDR3 DNA: TGTGCCAGCAGCTGGACAAGGGCAGGCAATCAGCCCCAGCATTTT
V gene: TRBV2
clone size: -
D gene: -
J gene: TRBJ1-5

CDR3 protein: CASSPTGVVEKLFF
CDR3 DNA: TGTGCCAGTAGTCCGACAGGGGTGGTTGAAAAACTGTTTTTT
V gene: TRBV19
clone size: -
D gene: TRBD1
J gene: TRBJ1-4

CDR3 protein: CASSSRLAGVDEQFF
CDR3 DNA: TGTGCCAGCAGTTCTCGACTAGCGGGAGTCGATGAGCAGTTCTTC
V gene: TRBV6-6
clone size: -
D gene: TRBD2
J gene: TRBJ2-1

CDR3 protein: CARTGLAGGYEQYF
CDR3 DNA: TGTGCCAGAACCGGACTAGCGGGAGGATACGAGCAGTACTTC
V gene: TRBV21-1
clone size: -
D gene: -
J gene: TRBJ2-7

CDR3 protein: CASSFGLAGRGQETQYF
CDR3 DNA: TGTGCCAGCAGCTTCGGACTAGCGGGACGGGGGCAAGAGACCCAGTACTTC
V gene: TRBV11-2
clone size: -
D gene: TRBD2
J gene: TRBJ2-5

CDR3 protein: CASSLVPGGSYNEQFF
CDR3 DNA: TGTGCCAGCAGCTTAGTGCCGGGAGGCTCCTACAATGAGCAGTTCTTC
V gene: TRBV11-2
clone size: -
D gene: TRBD2
J gene: TRBJ2-1

CDR3 protein: CASRDRVEPGELFF
CDR3 DNA: TGTGCCAGCAGAGACAGGGTAGAGCCCGGGGAGCTGTTTTTT
V gene: TRBV6-5
clone size: -
D gene: TRBD1
J gene: TRBJ2-2

CDR3 protein: CASSYVDEQFF
CDR3 DNA: TGTGCCAGCAGTTACGTTGATGAGCAGTTCTTC
V gene: TRBV6-6
clone size: -
D gene: -
J gene: TRBJ2-1